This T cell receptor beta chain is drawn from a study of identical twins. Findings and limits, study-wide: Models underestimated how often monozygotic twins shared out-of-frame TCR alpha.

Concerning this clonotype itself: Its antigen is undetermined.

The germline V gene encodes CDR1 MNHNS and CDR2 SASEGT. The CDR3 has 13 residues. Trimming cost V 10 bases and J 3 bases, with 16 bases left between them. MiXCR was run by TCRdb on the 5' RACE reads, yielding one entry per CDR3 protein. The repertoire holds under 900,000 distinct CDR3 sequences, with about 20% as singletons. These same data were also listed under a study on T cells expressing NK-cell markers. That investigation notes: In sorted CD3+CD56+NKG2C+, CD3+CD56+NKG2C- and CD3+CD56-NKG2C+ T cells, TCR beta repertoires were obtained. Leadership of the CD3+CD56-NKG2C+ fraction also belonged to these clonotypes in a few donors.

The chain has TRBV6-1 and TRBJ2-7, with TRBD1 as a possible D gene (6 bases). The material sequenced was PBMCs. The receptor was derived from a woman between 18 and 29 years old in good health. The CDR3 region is CATARDIYYEQYF. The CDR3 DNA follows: TGTGCCACCGCCCGGGACATTTACTACGAGCAGTACTTC.